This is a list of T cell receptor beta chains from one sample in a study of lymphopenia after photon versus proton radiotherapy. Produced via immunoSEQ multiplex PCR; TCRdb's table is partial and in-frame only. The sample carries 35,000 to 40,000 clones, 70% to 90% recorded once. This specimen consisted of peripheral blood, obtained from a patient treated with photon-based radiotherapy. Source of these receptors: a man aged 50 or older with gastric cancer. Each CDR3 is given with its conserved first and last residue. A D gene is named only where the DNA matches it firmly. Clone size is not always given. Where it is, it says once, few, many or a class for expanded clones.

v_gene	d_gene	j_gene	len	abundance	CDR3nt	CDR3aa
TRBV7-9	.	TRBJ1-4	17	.	TGTGCCAGCAGCACCTTGGGGTGGACAGAAACTAATGAAAAACTGTTTTTT	CASSTLGWTETNEKLFF
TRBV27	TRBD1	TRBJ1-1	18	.	TGTGCCAGCAGTTTATCCAGCCGGGACAGGGGGCGGGTCACTGAAGCTTTCTTT	CASSLSSRDRGRVTEAFF
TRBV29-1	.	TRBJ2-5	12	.	TGCAGCGTTGATTCCGGGGAGGAGACCCAGTACTTC	CSVDSGEETQYF
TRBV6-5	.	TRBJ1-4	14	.	TGTGCCAGCAGTTACGAGCCAGACAGGAAAAAACTGTTTTTT	CASSYEPDRKKLFF
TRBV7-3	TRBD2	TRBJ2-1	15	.	TGTGCCAGCAGCTTAATTCGAGCGGGAGTCGATGAGCAGTTCTTC	CASSLIRAGVDEQFF
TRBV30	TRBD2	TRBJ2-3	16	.	TGTGCCTGGAGCCGACTAGCGGGAGGGCCGTCAGATACGCAGTATTTT	CAWSRLAGGPSDTQYF
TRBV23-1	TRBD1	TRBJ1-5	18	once	TGCGCCAGCAGTCAGCTATCGGCCGACAGGGGTTGGGTTCAGCCCCAGCATTTT	CASSQLSADRGWVQPQHF
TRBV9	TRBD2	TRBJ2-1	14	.	TGTGCCAGTGGTTTGGCGGGAGACTACAATGAGCAGTTCTTC	CASGLAGDYNEQFF
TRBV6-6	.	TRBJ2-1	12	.	TGTGCCAGCAGCTCCCTGGGTAATGAGCAGTTCTTC	CASSSLGNEQFF
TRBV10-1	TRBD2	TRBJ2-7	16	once	TGCGCCAGCAGGAACCTGACTAGCGGGAGATTTTCCGAGCAGTACTTC	CASRNLTSGRFSEQYF
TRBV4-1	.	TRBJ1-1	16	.	TGCGCCAGCAGCCAAGAGGGTTACACCATGAACACTGAAGCTTTCTTT	CASSQEGYTMNTEAFF
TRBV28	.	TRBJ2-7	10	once	TGTGCCAGCAGTGGTCGGGAGCAGTACTTC	CASSGREQYF
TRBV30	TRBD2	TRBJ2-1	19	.	TGTGCCTGGAGTACCCAATCTAGCGGGAGCCACAGAACTTACAATGAGCAGTTCTTC	CAWSTQSSGSHRTYNEQFF
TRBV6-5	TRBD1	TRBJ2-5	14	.	TGTGCCAGCAGTTACCCCGACAGGGGAAGTCGCCAGTACTTC	CASSYPDRGSRQYF
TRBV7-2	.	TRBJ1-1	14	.	TGTGCCAGCAGCTTAACAGGGAGGAACACTGAAGCTTTCTTT	CASSLTGRNTEAFF
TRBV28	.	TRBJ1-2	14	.	TGTGCCAGCAGTTCCGGAGGTGGGAGACATGGCTACACCTTC	CASSSGGGRHGYTF
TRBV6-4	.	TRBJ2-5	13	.	TGTGCCAGCAGTGAGGACCCTCAAGAGACCCAGTACTTC	CASSEDPQETQYF
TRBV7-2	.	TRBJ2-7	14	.	TGTGCCAGCAGCTTAGAGGGCTGGGGGTACGAGCAGTACTTC	CASSLEGWGYEQYF
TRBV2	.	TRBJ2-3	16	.	TGTGCCAGCAGCTTTTTTACACTATCTAGCACAGATACGCAGTATTTT	CASSFFTLSSTDTQYF
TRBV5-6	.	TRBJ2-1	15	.	TGTGCCAGCAGCTTTGTGCTAAGCTCCTACAATGAGCAGTTCTTC	CASSFVLSSYNEQFF
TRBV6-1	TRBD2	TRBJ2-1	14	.	TGTGCCAGCTCGAGACTAGCGGGAGCCAATGAGCAGTTCTTC	CASSRLAGANEQFF
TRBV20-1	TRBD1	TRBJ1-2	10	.	TGCAGTGCGGACAGGGGCGGCTACACCTTC	CSADRGGYTF
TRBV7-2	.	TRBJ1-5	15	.	TGTGCCAGCAGCTTAGGCCCACTTAGCAATCAGCCCCAGCATTTT	CASSLGPLSNQPQHF
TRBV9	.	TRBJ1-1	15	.	TGTGCCAGCAGCGACCAAGGGGGAAGAAACACTGAAGCTTTCTTT	CASSDQGGRNTEAFF
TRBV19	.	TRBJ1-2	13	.	TGTGCCAGTAGGCGGGGAGATCCCTATGGCTACACCTTC	CASRRGDPYGYTF
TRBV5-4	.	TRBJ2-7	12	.	TGTGCCAGCAGCGTGTTCGGGCACGAGCAGTACTTC	CASSVFGHEQYF
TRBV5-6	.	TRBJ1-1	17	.	TGTGCCAGCAGCTCTCCGAGCAGGGTGAGTTGGAGCACTGAAGCTTTCTTT	CASSSPSRVSWSTEAFF
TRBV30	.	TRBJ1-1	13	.	TGTGCCTGGAGTGTACGGAAGAACACTGAAGCTTTCTTT	CAWSVRKNTEAFF
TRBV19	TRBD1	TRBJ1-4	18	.	TGTGCCAGTACCGAGAAGACAGGGAGAGTCCCAACTAATGAAAAACTGTTTTTT	CASTEKTGRVPTNEKLFF
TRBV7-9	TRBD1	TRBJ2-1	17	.	TGTGCCAGCAGCTTAGCAGGGACAGGGGGCTGGTACAATGAGCAGTTCTTC	CASSLAGTGGWYNEQFF
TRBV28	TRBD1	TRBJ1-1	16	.	TGTGCCAGCAGTTTAGAGATTTCGTGGGACAGGGAGAAAACTTTCTTT	CASSLEISWDREKTFF
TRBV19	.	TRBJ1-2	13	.	TGTGCCAGTAGGTTCGACAGTCGCTATGGCTACACCTTC	CASRFDSRYGYTF
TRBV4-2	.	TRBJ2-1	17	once	TGTGCCAGCAGCCAAGATCTGCCAGGGAGGTCCTACAATGAGCAGTTCTTC	CASSQDLPGRSYNEQFF
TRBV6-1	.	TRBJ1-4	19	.	TGTGCCAGCAGTGAAGATGGGGGGTTCACGGACCCACTTAATGAAAAACTGTTTTTT	CASSEDGGFTDPLNEKLFF
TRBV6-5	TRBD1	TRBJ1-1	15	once	TGTGCCAACAGTGGCTACAGGGGGTTCGACACTGAAGCTTTCTTT	CANSGYRGFDTEAFF
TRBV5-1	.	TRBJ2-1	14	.	TGCGCCAGCCAGAAACCGGGAGCCCACAATGAGCAGTTCTTC	CASQKPGAHNEQFF